The T cell receptor beta chain under discussion was sequenced for a study of blood T cell repertoires in COVID-19. The CDR3 length is 17 residues. Per germline, CDR1 SGHRS and CDR2 YFSETQ. With 3 bases clipped from V and 4 bases from J, the junction kept 14 bases outside the gene matches. The repertoire was sequenced with immunoSEQ multiplex PCR; TCRdb's copy has only in-frame clones and lacks some. Among 200,000 to 250,000 clones listed, about 82% were seen once. Input material: peripheral blood. The source of this sequence is a woman aged 70-85 years with COVID-19, enrolled during active disease. This sequence joins TRBV5-1 and TRBJ1-2; 8 bases map to TRBD1. The CDR3 region has the DNA TGCGCCAGCAGCTACCACGATGCGGCAGGGGGCGGCTATGGCTACACCTTC. It codes for CASSYHDAAGGGYGYTF. The whole variable domain, remainder taken from reference TRBV5-1 and TRBJ1-2, is KAGVTQTPRYLIKTRGQQVTLSCSPISGHRSVSWYQQTPGQGLQFLFEYFSETQRNKGNFPGRFSGRQFSNSRSEMNVSTLELGDSALYLCASSYHDAAGGGYGYTFGSGTRLTVV.